The clone carrying this T cell receptor (beta chain) came up many times. Its antigen remains unknown. Cells are PBMCs isolated from more than 8.5 ml of fresh blood. The entry originates in a study of T cells in Graves' hyperthyroidism and ophthalmopathy. Authors of the study amplified TCR beta CDR3 regions from RNA transcripts. HTBI primers were the set used in a first-round RT-PCR of the TCR CDR3. TCRdb fed the multiplex PCR reads into MiXCR, producing one record per CDR3 protein. This sample yields a few hundred thousand distinct CDR3 sequences, of which approximately 15% are seen a single time; 4.5% to 6% belongs to the top ten. Broader study findings: Before onset, ophthalmopathy was predicted by the model a median roughly six months earlier. In the blood, most expanded thyroid clonotypes above 0.001 appeared as well.

Germline lookup yields CDR1 SGHTA and CDR2 FQGNSA. The CDR3 runs to 11 residues. Trimming cost V 8 bases and J 9 bases, with 11 bases left between them. The receptor was isolated from a woman in her 30s with Graves' hyperthyroidism that later progressed to Graves' ophthalmopathy. The chain uses TRBV7-2 and TRBJ2-1; D ambiguous. The sample comprised blood. The CDR3 DNA reads as TGTGCCAGCCCGGTAACGGGTGAGCAGTTCTTC. The encoded protein is CASPVTGEQFF.